These T cell receptor beta chains were read from a single sample in a study of T-cell reconstitution after alpha-beta-depleted transplantation in children. TCRdb recomputed calls from the PCR reads with MiXCR, one row per CDR3 protein. The sample contains some 300,000 distinct CDR3 sequences, less than 9.5% of which appear only once. Source: peripheral blood, taken 360 days after TCRalphabeta/CD19-depleted stem cell transplant. These receptors were collected from a female patient between 2 and 10 years old who had a stem cell transplant for Fanconi anemia, so the T cells may come from the graft donor. Both conserved end residues are part of each CDR3. The D gene is left open where the match is weak. Expanded clones are given a class, and other clones once, few, many or no size at all.

>many|.|TRBJ1-1|TRBV18
CASSPGARTEAFF
TGTGCCAGCTCACCAGGGGCCAGAACTGAAGCTTTCTTT
>many|.|TRBJ2-5|TRBV12-5
CASGFPGTSTQYF
TGTGCTAGTGGTTTTCCCGGGACATCGACCCAGTACTTC
>.|.|TRBJ2-7|TRBV7-3
CASSLTAPIYEQYF
TGTGCCAGCAGCTTAACGGCCCCAATTTACGAGCAGTACTTC
>many|TRBD2|TRBJ2-7|TRBV7-8
CASSRTLTSGSSFSYEQYF
TGTGCCAGCAGCCGTACCCTTACTAGCGGGAGTTCGTTTTCCTACGAGCAGTACTTC
>many|TRBD1|TRBJ1-2|TRBV12-3/TRBV12-4
CASTRTGVYYGYTF
TGTGCCAGCACCAGGACAGGGGTTTACTATGGCTACACCTTC
>.|TRBD2|TRBJ2-5|TRBV28
CASSPTPSGGETQYF
TGTGCCAGCAGTCCTACGCCTAGCGGGGGGGAGACCCAGTACTTC
>many|TRBD1|TRBJ2-7|TRBV7-3
CASSLDRGYEQYF
TGTGCCAGCAGCTTGGACAGGGGGTACGAGCAGTACTTC
>.|.|TRBJ2-7|TRBV28
CASSSLGTAYEQYF
TGTGCCAGCAGTTCACTCGGGACCGCTTACGAGCAGTACTTC
>many|TRBD2|TRBJ2-1|TRBV10-3
CASNGDQGTSGTSYNEQFF
TGTGCCTCGAACGGAGACCAAGGGACTAGCGGGACGTCCTACAATGAGCAGTTCTTC
>few|.|TRBJ1-2|TRBV7-9
CASSPSGHGYTF
TGTGCCAGCAGCCCTTCAGGGCATGGCTACACCTTC
>.|TRBD2|TRBJ2-1|TRBV6-2/TRBV6-3
CASSSWRETYNEQFF
TGTGCCAGCAGTTCCTGGCGGGAGACTTACAATGAGCAGTTCTTC
>many|TRBD1|TRBJ2-7|TRBV9
CASSPRGTGGSMGNEQYF
TGTGCCAGCAGCCCCCGGGGGACAGGGGGCTCCATGGGGAACGAGCAGTACTTC
>.|.|TRBJ2-6|TRBV6-1
CASRTTYGGANVLTF
TGTGCCAGCAGAACAACATATGGTGGGGCCAACGTCCTGACTTTC
>many|TRBD1|TRBJ1-2|TRBV5-1
CASSLSWGTGYYGYTF
TGCGCCAGCAGCTTGTCTTGGGGGACAGGATATTACGGCTACACCTTC
>few|TRBD1|TRBJ2-7|TRBV20-1
CSARERTGGNYEQYF
TGCAGTGCTAGAGAGAGGACAGGGGGCAACTACGAGCAGTACTTC
>many|.|TRBJ2-1|TRBV7-2
CASSLMENEQFF
TGTGCCAGCAGCTTAATGGAAAATGAGCAGTTCTTC
>many|.|TRBJ2-7|TRBV12-3/TRBV12-4
CASSLRQGIYEQYF
TGTGCCAGCAGTTTGAGGCAGGGAATCTACGAGCAGTACTTC
>many|TRBD1|TRBJ2-1|TRBV5-1
CASSPHRGTYNEQFF
TGCGCCAGCAGCCCACACAGGGGGACCTACAATGAGCAGTTCTTC
>.|.|TRBJ2-7|TRBV7-8
CASSLGLRSYEQYF
TGTGCCAGCAGCTTGGGTTTAAGGTCTTACGAGCAGTACTTC
>.|TRBD1|TRBJ1-4|TRBV4-1
CASSRQGLGEKLFF
TGCGCCAGCTCCAGACAGGGGTTAGGCGAAAAACTGTTTTTT